This entry lists 2 T cell receptor beta chains sequenced from one sample in a study of T cell responses to AZD1222 COVID-19 vaccine. Only in-frame clones appear in the TCRdb table, and some are missing; sequencing was by immunoSEQ multiplex PCR. The table records approximately 150,000 clones, approximately 90% of them present only once. Source: peripheral blood, taken on day 0 of AZD1222 vaccination. All receptors derive from an adult in good health.

This chain links TRBV6-5 with TRBJ1-5; 7 nucleotides line up with TRBD1. This CDR3 comprises 15 residues. Germline assignment: CDR1 MNHEY and CDR2 SVGAGI. The junction had 8 bases not matched to a gene; V was cut back by 6 bases and J by 3 bases. CDR3 amino acids: CASSRRTGLNQPQHF. CDR3 sequence (DNA): TGTGCCAGCAGCCGACGGACAGGTCTCAATCAGCCCCAGCATTTT.

The rearrangement links TRBV7-2 to TRBJ1-2; D might be TRBD1 (6 bases). Germline CDR1 is SGHTA and CDR2 is FQGNSA. V dropped 1 base and J dropped 3 bases, with 9 bases sitting between them. This CDR3 contains 14 residues. This chain's CDR3 is CASSLGTDYYGYTF. DNA for the CDR3: TGTGCCAGCAGCTTAGGGACAGACTACTATGGCTACACCTTC.